This T cell receptor (beta chain) was recovered during a study of T-cell reconstitution after alpha-beta-depleted transplantation in children. Study-wide results and limits: Some patients showed high day-60 TCRbeta diversity, which derived from surviving recipient T cells and thymic progenitors. One year after transplant, T-cell counts and diversity came mostly from newly produced T cells. Expanded graft clones, several hundred of them, were reportedly the source of alpha-beta T cells about two months after transplant.

This clonotype was found many times. Its antigen remains unidentified. V trimming: 3 bases; J trimming: 4 bases; junction bases outside the gene matches: 11. Per the germline V gene, CDR1 is DFQATT and CDR2 is SNEGSKA (reference sequence). The CDR3 is 16 residues long. Unique molecular identifiers were used to barcode this TCRbeta library. TCRdb re-analysed the PCR reads in MiXCR, keeping a single row per CDR3 protein. Here the sample spans 95,000 to 150,000 distinct CDR3 sequences, around 23% being singletons. The specimen was PBMCs, mostly from graft donor cells, collected 180 days after TCRalphabeta/CD19-depleted stem cell transplant. The V call is TRBV20-1, the J call TRBJ2-7; 11 bases agree with TRBD2. The origin of this receptor is a male patient between 2 and 15 years old who had a stem cell transplant for chronic granulomatous disease, so the T cells may come from the graft donor. This CDR3 reads CSARTSGDEFLYEQYF. The CDR3 DNA sequence: TGCAGTGCTAGGACTAGCGGGGATGAATTTTTGTACGAGCAGTACTTC.